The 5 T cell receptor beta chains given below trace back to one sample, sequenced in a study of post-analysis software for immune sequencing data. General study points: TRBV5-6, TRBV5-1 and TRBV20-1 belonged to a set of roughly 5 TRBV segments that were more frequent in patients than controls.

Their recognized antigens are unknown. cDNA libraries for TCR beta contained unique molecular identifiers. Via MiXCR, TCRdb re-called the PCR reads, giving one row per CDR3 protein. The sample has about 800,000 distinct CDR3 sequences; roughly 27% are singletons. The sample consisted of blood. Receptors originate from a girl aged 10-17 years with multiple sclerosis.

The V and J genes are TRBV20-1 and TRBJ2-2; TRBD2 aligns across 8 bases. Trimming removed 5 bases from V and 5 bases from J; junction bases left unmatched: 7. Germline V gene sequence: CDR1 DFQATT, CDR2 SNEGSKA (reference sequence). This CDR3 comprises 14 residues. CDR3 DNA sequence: TGCAGTGCTGAGGGACTAGAAAGGACCGGGGAGCTGTTTTTT. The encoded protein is CSAEGLERTGELFF.

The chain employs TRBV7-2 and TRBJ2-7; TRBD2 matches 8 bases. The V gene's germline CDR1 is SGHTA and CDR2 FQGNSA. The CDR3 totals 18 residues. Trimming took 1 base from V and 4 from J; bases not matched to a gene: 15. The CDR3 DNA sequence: TGTGCCAGCAGCTTAGATCGCCCCGGGAGCGGGAGTAGGTACGAGCAGTACTTC. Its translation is CASSLDRPGSGSRYEQYF.

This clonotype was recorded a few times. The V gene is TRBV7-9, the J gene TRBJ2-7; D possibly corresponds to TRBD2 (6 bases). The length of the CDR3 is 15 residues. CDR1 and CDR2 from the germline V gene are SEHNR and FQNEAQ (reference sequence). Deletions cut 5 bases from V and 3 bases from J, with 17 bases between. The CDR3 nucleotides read TGTGCCAGCAGCCCGAAGGGGACTTCTGACTACGAGCAGTACTTC. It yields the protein CASSPKGTSDYEQYF.

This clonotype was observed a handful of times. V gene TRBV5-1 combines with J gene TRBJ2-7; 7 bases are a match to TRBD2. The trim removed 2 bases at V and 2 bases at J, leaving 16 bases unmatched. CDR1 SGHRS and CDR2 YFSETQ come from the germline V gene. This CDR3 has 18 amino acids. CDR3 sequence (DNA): TGCGCCAGCAGCTTCTTCGGAGGCATGAGCGGGAAGACCTACGAGCAGTACTTC. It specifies CASSFFGGMSGKTYEQYF.

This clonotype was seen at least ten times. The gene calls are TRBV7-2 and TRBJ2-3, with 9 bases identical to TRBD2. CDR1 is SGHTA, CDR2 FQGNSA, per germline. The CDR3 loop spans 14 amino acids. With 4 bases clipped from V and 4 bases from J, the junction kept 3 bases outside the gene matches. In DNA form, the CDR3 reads TGTGCCAGCAGCTCGGGGACTAGCCCAGATACGCAGTATTTT. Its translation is CASSSGTSPDTQYF. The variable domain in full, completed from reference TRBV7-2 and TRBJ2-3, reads GAGVSQSPSNKVTEKGKDVELRCDPISGHTALYWYRQSLGQGLEFLIYFQGNSAPDKSGLPSDRFSAERTGGSVSTLTIQRTQQEDSAVYLCASSSGTSPDTQYFGPGTRLTVL.